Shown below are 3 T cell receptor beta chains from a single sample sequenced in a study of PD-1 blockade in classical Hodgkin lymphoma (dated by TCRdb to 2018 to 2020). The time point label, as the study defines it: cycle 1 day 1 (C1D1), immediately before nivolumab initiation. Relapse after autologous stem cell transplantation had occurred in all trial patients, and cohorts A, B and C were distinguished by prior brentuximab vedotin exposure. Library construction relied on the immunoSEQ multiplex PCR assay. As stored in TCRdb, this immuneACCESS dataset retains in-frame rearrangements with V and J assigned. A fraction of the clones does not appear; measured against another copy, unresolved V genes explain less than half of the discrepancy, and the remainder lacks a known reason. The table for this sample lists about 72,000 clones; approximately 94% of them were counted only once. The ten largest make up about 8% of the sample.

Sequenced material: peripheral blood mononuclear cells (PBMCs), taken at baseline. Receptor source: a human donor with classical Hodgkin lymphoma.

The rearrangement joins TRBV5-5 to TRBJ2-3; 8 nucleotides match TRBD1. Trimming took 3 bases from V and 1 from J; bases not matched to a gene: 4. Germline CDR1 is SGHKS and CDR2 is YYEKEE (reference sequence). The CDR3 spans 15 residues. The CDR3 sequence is CASSSWTGRTDTQYF. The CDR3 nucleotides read TGTGCCAGCAGCTCGTGGACAGGGCGCACAGATACGCAGTATTTT. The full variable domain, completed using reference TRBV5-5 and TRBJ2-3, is DAGVTQSPTHLIKTRGQQVTLRCSPISGHKSVSWYQQVLGQGPQFIFQYYEKEERGRGNFPDRFSARQFPNYSSELNVNALLLGDSALYLCASSSWTGRTDTQYFGPGTRLTVL.

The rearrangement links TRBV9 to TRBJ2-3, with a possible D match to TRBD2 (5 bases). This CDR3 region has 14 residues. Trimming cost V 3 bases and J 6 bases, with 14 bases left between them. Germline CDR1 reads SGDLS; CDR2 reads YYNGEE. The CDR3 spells CASSEPEVADTQYF. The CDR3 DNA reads TGTGCCAGCAGCGAGCCGGAGGTGGCTGATACGCAGTATTTT.

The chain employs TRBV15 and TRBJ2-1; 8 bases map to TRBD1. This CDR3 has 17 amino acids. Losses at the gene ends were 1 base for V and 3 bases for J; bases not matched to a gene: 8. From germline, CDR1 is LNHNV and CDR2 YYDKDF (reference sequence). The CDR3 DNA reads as TGTGCCACCAGCAGAGGCCGGACAGGGTCAGACTACAATGAGCAGTTCTTC. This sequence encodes CATSRGRTGSDYNEQFF.